This T cell receptor beta chain was found in a study of CD8+ T cells in alopecia areata. Points from the study as a whole: Numerous expanded lesional clones remained in scalp and blood during tofacitinib.

With regard to this clone: Its antigen is unidentified.

Treatment indicated: oral pan-JAK inhibitor, 5-10 mg twice daily. V was shortened by 5 bases and J by 1 base, with 14 bases between the two germline ends. The CDR3 contains 15 residues. The germline V gene encodes CDR1 SEHNR and CDR2 FQNEAQ (reference sequence). Once RNA had been extracted, it was reverse transcribed into cDNA to act as the sequencing template. Method: immunoSEQ multiplex PCR; TCRdb's copy keeps in-frame clones and lacks some. In the table there are about 140,000 clones, about 51% of which are singletons. The chain is built from TRBV7-9 and TRBJ2-5; D unclear. The clonotype comes from a human donor with alopecia areata. Sequenced here: CD8+ T cells sorted from blood, sampled at week 4, from a patient treated with tofacitinib. CDR3 sequence (DNA): TGTGCCAGCAGCCTGCCACGAGGCCCCCAAGAGACCCAGTACTTC. This translates into CASSLPRGPQETQYF.